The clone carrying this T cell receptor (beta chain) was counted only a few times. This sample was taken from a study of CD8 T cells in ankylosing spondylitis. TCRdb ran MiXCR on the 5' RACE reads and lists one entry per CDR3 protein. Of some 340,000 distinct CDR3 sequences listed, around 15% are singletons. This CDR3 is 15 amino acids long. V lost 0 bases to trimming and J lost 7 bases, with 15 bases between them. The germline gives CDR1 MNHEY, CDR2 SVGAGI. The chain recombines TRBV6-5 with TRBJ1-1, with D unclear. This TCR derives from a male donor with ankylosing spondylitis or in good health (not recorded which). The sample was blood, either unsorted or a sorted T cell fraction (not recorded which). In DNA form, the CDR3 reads TGTGCCAGCAGTTACTCGGGCAGCCGCACCCTTGAAGCTTTCTTT. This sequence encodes CASSYSGSRTLEAFF.